These 20 T cell receptor beta chains share one sample of origin, sequenced in a study of T-cell reconstitution after alpha-beta-depleted transplantation in children. The TCRbeta library incorporated unique molecular identifiers. TCRdb analysed the PCR reads with MiXCR anew, one entry per CDR3 protein. The sample consists of 200,000 to 250,000 distinct CDR3 sequences, 12% of them appearing once. This specimen consisted of PBMCs from the stem cell graft donor, obtained from the stem cell graft. The receptors originated from a human donor who donated a stem cell graft to a child with acute lymphoblastic leukemia.

This clonotype occurred many times. This chain joins TRBV5-1 and TRBJ1-1; D unclear. Germline CDR1 reads SGHRS; CDR2 reads YFSETQ. V was shortened by 2 bases and J by 6 bases, with 11 bases between the two germline ends. The CDR3 extends over 13 amino acids. CDR3 sequence reads: CASSFGNAAEAFF. The DNA of the CDR3 is TGCGCCAGCAGCTTCGGGAATGCCGCTGAAGCTTTCTTT.

This clonotype was counted ten times or more. The chain recombines TRBV5-1 with TRBJ2-2, with unresolved D. V lost 1 base and J lost 3, with 16 bases in between. The germline V gene encodes CDR1 SGHRS and CDR2 YFSETQ. The CDR3 contains 17 residues. The CDR3 sequence is CASSLFSPAADTGELFF. The CDR3 DNA reads as TGCGCCAGCAGCTTGTTCTCGCCAGCCGCGGACACCGGGGAGCTGTTTTTT.

With regard to this clonotype: A much larger clone differs from this one at a single base, so this may be a read error. The chain carries TRBV4-2 and TRBJ2-3; possibly TRBD1 for D (6 bases). Germline values: CDR1 LGHNA, CDR2 YNFKEQ. This CDR3 comprises 16 residues. Trimming removed 0 bases from V and 6 bases from J, with 16 bases in between. CDR3 sequence (DNA): TGTGCCAGCAGCCAAGATAGGGACATGGGAGTGGATACGCAGTATTTT. Its protein product is CASSQDRDMGVDTQYF.

The CDR3 sequence is CASRSRGSNQPQHF. CDR3 nucleotide sequence: TGTGCCAGCAGAAGCAGGGGTAGCAATCAGCCCCAGCATTTT. The genes are TRBV27 and TRBJ1-5, with a possible D match to TRBD1 (6 bases). Trimming stripped 6 bases from V and 0 bases from J, with 9 bases between. The CDR3 is made up of 14 amino acids. The germline gives CDR1 MNHEY, CDR2 SMNVEV (reference sequence).

Concerning this clonotype: A read error may explain this, as a much larger clone is one base away. V gene TRBV28 combines with J gene TRBJ2-5; TRBD2 might be the D (5 bases). The CDR3 contains 13 residues. Looked up from germline, CDR1 is MDHEN and CDR2 is SYDVKM. The CDR3 DNA sequence: TGTGCCACCAGTTCCCCGGCGGGAGAGACCCAGTACTTC. As protein: CATSSPAGETQYF.

In this sample, this clonotype turned up many times. The chain is built from TRBV7-2 and TRBJ2-3; D is undetermined. The CDR3 length is 14 residues. Trimming removed 1 base at V and 2 bases at J, with 7 bases between. Per the germline V gene, CDR1 is SGHTA and CDR2 is FQGNSA. The CDR3 region has the DNA TGTGCCAGCAGCTTAGGAAAGTACACAGATACGCAGTATTTT. The encoded protein is CASSLGKYTDTQYF. The full variable domain, its missing parts supplied by reference TRBV7-2 and TRBJ2-3, is GAGVSQSPSNKVTEKGKDVELRCDPISGHTALYWYRQSLGQGLEFLIYFQGNSAPDKSGLPSDRFSAERTGGSVSTLTIQRTQQEDSAVYLCASSLGKYTDTQYFGPGTRLTVL.

This clonotype was seen more than once but under ten times. The chain employs TRBV7-2 and TRBJ2-5; TRBD2 might be the D (7 bases). Germline V gives CDR1 SGHTA, CDR2 FQGNSA. With 2 bases removed from V and 5 bases from J, the gap between germline ends came to 15 bases. The CDR3 loop spans 15 amino acids. The CDR3 region is CASSLRGRAWETQYF. The CDR3 DNA follows: TGTGCCAGCAGCTTAAGGGGGAGGGCCTGGGAGACCCAGTACTTC.

This clonotype was seen ten or more times. The chain couples TRBV7-2 to TRBJ1-2; 7 bases agree with TRBD1. Germline lookup yields CDR1 SGHTA and CDR2 FQGNSA. The junction had 14 bases not matched to a gene; V was cut back by 5 bases and J by 8 bases. The CDR3 sequence is 15 residues long. As DNA, the CDR3 is TGTGCCAGCAGCCCCCCTCCCGGGACAGCCAAGGGCTACACCTTC. The encoded protein is CASSPPPGTAKGYTF. Variable domain in full (rest from reference TRBV7-2 and TRBJ1-2): GAGVSQSPSNKVTEKGKDVELRCDPISGHTALYWYRQSLGQGLEFLIYFQGNSAPDKSGLPSDRFSAERTGGSVSTLTIQRTQQEDSAVYLCASSPPPGTAKGYTFGSGTRLTVV.

The sample holds a few counts of this clonotype. The V call is TRBV9, the J call TRBJ2-3; D uncertain. CDR3 length: 12 amino acids. The V end lost 4 bases, the J end lost 6 bases, and 9 bases lay between the germline ends. Per the germline V gene, CDR1 is SGDLS and CDR2 is YYNGEE. The CDR3 coding sequence is TGTGCCAGCAGCTCTCCTTGGGATACGCAGTATTTT. Protein sequence: CASSSPWDTQYF. Together with reference TRBV9 and TRBJ2-3, the CDR3 gives the full variable domain: DSGVTQTPKHLITATGQRVTLRCSPRSGDLSVYWYQQSLDQGLQFLIQYYNGEERAKGNILERFSAQQFPDLHSELNLSSLELGDSALYFCASSSPWDTQYFGPGTRLTVL.

This clonotype was counted at least ten times. This chain uses TRBV4-3 with TRBJ2-6; D uncertain. This CDR3 has 16 residues. Trimming pared 5 bases from V and 0 bases from J, leaving 11 bases between. Looked up from germline, CDR1 is LGHNA and CDR2 is YSLEER. In nucleotides, the CDR3 is TGCGCCAGCAGCTTTAATATTTTCTCTGGGGCCAACGTCCTGACTTTC. It is translated as CASSFNIFSGANVLTF.

Only a few counts were recorded for this clonotype. The gene calls are TRBV28 and TRBJ2-7; 8 bases agree with TRBD2. Losses at the gene ends were 6 bases for V and 3 bases for J; bases not matched to a gene: 7. This CDR3 spans 14 amino acids. Germline V lookup: CDR1 MDHEN, CDR2 SYDVKM. The CDR3 protein is CASSRGGSLYEQYF. The CDR3 nucleotides read TGTGCCAGCAGCCGGGGGGGATCCCTCTACGAGCAGTACTTC. Filled out from reference TRBV28 and TRBJ2-7, the complete variable domain reads DVKVTQSSRYLVKRTGEKVFLECVQDMDHENMFWYRQDPGLGLRLIYFSYDVKMKEKGDIPEGYSVSREKKERFSLILESASTNQTSMYLCASSRGGSLYEQYFGPGTRLTVT.

At least ten counts were recorded for this clonotype. The V and J genes are TRBV12-3 or TRBV12-4 and TRBJ2-5; the D is unclear. Trimming pared 2 bases from V and 5 bases from J, leaving 21 bases between. This CDR3 contains 17 residues. CDR3 nucleotides: TGTGCCAGCAGTTTACAGTTCCAGCGAACCCTTGGGGAGACCCAGTACTTC. It yields the protein CASSLQFQRTLGETQYF.

This clonotype was counted ten times or more. The V gene is TRBV7-8, the J gene TRBJ2-1; 7 bases agree with TRBD1. Trimming took 6 bases from V and 0 from J; bases not matched to a gene: 5. Germline lookup yields CDR1 SGHVS and CDR2 FQNEAQ. The length of the CDR3 is 15 residues. The CDR3 loop is CASRGQRSSYNEQFF. The CDR3 nucleotides read TGTGCCAGCAGGGGACAGCGGAGCTCCTACAATGAGCAGTTCTTC.

The V call is TRBV6-2 or TRBV6-3, the J call TRBJ2-1; 8 positions agree with TRBD2. Looked up from germline, CDR1 is MNHEY and CDR2 is SVGEGT. Losses at the gene ends were 7 bases for V and 0 bases for J; bases not matched to a gene: 2. The CDR3 consists of 14 residues. This CDR3 reads CASKGTSSYNEQFF. CDR3 nucleotides: TGTGCCAGCAAAGGGACTAGCTCCTACAATGAGCAGTTCTTC.

This clonotype was counted ten times or more. The J gene is TRBJ1-5, the V gene TRBV12-3 or TRBV12-4; D is undetermined. V was trimmed by 7 bases and J by 7 bases, leaving 17 bases between them. This CDR3 has 14 residues. The CDR3 here is CASTLGSLWQPQHF. CDR3 DNA sequence: TGTGCCAGCACCTTAGGATCCCTGTGGCAGCCCCAGCATTTT.

This clonotype was observed a few times. V is TRBV20-1 and J is TRBJ1-6; 10 nucleotides align to TRBD1. V shed 6 bases and J 9 bases; nucleotides not matched to a gene: 11. CDR1 and CDR2 (germline): DFQATT, SNEGSKA (reference sequence). This CDR3 is built from 15 residues. The CDR3 spells CSATPQDRGRSPLHF. The CDR3, as DNA: TGCAGTGCCACTCCCCAAGACAGGGGGCGTTCACCCCTCCACTTT.

This chain links TRBV18 with TRBJ1-5; D not resolved. In germline, CDR1 is KGHSH, CDR2 LQKENI. The CDR3 consists of 15 residues. V dropped 4 bases and J dropped 0 bases, with 10 bases sitting between them. CDR3 bases: TGTGCCAGCTCACTTAGCAGTGATAGCAATCAGCCCCAGCATTTT. Its protein product is CASSLSSDSNQPQHF.

There are many counts of this clonotype. The chain links TRBV5-5 to TRBJ2-7; maybe TRBD2 (6 bases). CDR1 is SGHKS, CDR2 YYEKEE, per germline (reference sequence). CDR3 length: 12 residues. Trimming pared 4 bases from V and 4 bases from J, leaving 9 bases between. In DNA form, the CDR3 reads TGTGCCAGCAGCGTTGGGAGGTACGAGCAGTACTTC. Amino acid sequence: CASSVGRYEQYF.

The CDR3 sequence: CASSGPSGSRADTQYF. The CDR3 DNA reads as TGTGCCAGCAGTGGCCCTAGCGGGAGTAGGGCAGATACGCAGTATTTT. The chain links TRBV6-9 to TRBJ2-3; TRBD2 matches at 10 bases. The J segment lost 4 bases and the V segment lost 5 bases, leaving 9 bases of the junction unmatched. The CDR3 is 16 residues long. Germline V CDR1 and CDR2: MNHGY, SVAAGI.

This clonotype counts as medium-sized. The rearrangement uses TRBV20-1 and TRBJ2-1; TRBD2 is a possible D gene (6 bases). CDR1 and CDR2 (germline): DFQATT, SNEGSKA (reference sequence). Trimming left V 6 bases short and J 0 bases short, with 18 bases between. The CDR3 length is 16 residues. The CDR3 nucleotides are TGCAGTGCCTCCAACAGGCTAGCGCCCTCCTACAATGAGCAGTTCTTC. Translation gives CSASNRLAPSYNEQFF.